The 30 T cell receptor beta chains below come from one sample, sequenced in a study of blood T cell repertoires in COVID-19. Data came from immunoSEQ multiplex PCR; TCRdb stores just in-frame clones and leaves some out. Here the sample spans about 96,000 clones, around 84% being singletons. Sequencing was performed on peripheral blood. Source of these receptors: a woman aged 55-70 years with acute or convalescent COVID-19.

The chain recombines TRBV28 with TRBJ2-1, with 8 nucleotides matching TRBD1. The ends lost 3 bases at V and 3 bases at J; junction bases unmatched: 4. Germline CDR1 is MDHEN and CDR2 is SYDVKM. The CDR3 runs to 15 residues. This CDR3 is CASSLTGAGYNEQFF. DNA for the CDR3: TGTGCCAGCAGTTTGACAGGGGCCGGCTACAATGAGCAGTTCTTC.

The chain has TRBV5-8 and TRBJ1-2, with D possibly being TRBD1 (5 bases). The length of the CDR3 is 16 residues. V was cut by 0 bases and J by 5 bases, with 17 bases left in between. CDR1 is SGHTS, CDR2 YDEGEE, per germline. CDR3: CASSLGTGAGLYGYTF. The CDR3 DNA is TGTGCCAGCAGCTTGGGTACAGGAGCCGGTTTGTATGGCTACACCTTC. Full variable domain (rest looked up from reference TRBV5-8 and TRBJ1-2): EAGVTQSPTHLIKTRGQQATLRCSPISGHTSVYWYQQALGLGLQFLLWYDEGEERNRGNFPPRFSGRQFPNYSSELNVNALELEDSALYLCASSLGTGAGLYGYTFGSGTRLTVV.

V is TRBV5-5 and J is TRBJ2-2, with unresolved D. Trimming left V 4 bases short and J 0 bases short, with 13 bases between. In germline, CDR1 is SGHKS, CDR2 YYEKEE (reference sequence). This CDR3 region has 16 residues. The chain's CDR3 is CASSPTVNPNTGELFF. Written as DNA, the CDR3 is TGTGCCAGCAGCCCCACAGTAAATCCGAACACCGGGGAGCTGTTTTTT.

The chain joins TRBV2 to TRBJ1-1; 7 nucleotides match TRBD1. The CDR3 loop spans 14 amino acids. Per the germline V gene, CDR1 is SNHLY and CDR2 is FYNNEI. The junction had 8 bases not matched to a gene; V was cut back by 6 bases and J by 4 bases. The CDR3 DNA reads TGTGCCAGCAGGGGACAGAGCGAGGTCACTGAAGCTTTCTTT. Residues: CASRGQSEVTEAFF. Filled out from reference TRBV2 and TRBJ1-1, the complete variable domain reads EPEVTQTPSHQVTQMGQEVILRCVPISNHLYFYWYRQILGQKVEFLVSFYNNEISEKSEIFDDQFSVERPDGSNFTLKIRSTKLEDSAMYFCASRGQSEVTEAFFGQGTRLTVV.

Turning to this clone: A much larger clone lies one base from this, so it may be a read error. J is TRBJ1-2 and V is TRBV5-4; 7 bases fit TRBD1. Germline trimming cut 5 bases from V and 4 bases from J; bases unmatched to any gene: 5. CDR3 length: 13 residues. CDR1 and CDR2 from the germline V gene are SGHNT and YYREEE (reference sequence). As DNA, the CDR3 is TGTGCCAGCAGTTTAACAGGGGCCTATGGCTACACCTTC. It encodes CASSLTGAYGYTF.

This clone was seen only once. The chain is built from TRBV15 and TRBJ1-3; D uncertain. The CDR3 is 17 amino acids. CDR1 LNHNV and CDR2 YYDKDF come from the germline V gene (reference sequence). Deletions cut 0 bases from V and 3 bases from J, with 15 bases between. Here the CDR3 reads CATSRDTPGLGGNTIYF. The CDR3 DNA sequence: TGTGCCACCAGCAGAGATACTCCCGGACTTGGTGGAAACACCATATATTTT.

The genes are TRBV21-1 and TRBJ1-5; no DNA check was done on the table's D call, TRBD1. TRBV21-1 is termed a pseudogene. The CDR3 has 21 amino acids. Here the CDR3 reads CASSKAKMNPGQGGSNQPQHF. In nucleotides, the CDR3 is TGTGCCAGCAGCAAAGCGAAGATGAATCCCGGACAGGGGGGATCCAATCAGCCCCAGCATTTT.

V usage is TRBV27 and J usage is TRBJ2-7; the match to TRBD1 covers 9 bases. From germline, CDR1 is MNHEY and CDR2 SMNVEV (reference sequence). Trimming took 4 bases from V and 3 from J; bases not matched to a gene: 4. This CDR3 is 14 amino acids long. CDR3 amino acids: CASSSRQGDYEQYF. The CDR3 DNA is TGTGCCAGCAGTTCGAGACAGGGGGACTACGAGCAGTACTTC.

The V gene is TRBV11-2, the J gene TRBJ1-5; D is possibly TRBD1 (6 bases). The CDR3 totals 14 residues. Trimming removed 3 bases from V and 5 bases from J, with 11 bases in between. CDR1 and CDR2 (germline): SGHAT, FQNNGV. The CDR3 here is CASSFAGVDQPQHF. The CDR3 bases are TGTGCCAGCAGCTTTGCAGGGGTCGATCAGCCCCAGCATTTT.

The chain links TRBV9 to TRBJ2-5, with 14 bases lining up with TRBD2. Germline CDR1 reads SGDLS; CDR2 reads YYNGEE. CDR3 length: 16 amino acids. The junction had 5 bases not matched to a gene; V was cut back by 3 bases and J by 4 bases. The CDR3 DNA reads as TGTGCCAGCAGCGCCGCCGGGACTAGCGGGGGAGAGACCCAGTACTTC. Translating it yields CASSAAGTSGGETQYF. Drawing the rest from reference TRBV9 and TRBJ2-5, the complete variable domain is DSGVTQTPKHLITATGQRVTLRCSPRSGDLSVYWYQQSLDQGLQFLIQYYNGEERAKGNILERFSAQQFPDLHSELNLSSLELGDSALYFCASSAAGTSGGETQYFGPGTRLLVL.

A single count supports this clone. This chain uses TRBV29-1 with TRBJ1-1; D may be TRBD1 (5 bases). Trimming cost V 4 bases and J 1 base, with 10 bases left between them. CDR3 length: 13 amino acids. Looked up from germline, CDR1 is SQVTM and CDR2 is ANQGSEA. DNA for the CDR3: TGCAGCGTTGGTGTGGGGGGGAACACTGAAGCTTTCTTT. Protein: CSVGVGGNTEAFF.

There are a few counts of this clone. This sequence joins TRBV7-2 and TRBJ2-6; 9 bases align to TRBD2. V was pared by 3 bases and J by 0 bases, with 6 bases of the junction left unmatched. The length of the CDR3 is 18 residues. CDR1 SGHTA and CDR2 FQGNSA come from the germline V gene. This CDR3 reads CASSFSLAGNSGANVLTF. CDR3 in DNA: TGTGCCAGCAGCTTTTCCCTAGCGGGGAACTCTGGGGCCAACGTCCTGACTTTC.

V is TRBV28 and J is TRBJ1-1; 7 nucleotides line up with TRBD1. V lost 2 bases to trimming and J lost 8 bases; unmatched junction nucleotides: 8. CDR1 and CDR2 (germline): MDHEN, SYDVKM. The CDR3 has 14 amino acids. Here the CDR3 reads CASSLAPGQPEAFF. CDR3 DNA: TGTGCCAGCAGTTTAGCCCCGGGACAGCCCGAAGCTTTCTTT.

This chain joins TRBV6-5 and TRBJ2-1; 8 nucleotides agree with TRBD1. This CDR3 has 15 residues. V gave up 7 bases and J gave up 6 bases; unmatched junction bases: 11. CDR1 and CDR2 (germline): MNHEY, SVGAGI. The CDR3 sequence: CASTKDRVPTNEQFF. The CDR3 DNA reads TGTGCCAGCACAAAGGACAGGGTGCCCACCAATGAGCAGTTCTTC.

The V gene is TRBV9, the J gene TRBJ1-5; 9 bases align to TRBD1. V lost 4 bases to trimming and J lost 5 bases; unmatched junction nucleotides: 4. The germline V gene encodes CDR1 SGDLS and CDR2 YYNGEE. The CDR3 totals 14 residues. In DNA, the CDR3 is TGTGCCAGCAGCCCTACAGGGGGCCATCAGCCCCAGCATTTT. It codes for CASSPTGGHQPQHF.

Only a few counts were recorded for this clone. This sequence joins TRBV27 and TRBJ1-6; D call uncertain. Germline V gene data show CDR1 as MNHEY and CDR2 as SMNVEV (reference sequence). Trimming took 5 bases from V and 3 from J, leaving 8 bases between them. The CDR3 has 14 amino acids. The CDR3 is CASSRAGYNSPLHF. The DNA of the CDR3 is TGTGCCAGCAGTCGAGCAGGCTATAATTCACCCCTCCACTTT.

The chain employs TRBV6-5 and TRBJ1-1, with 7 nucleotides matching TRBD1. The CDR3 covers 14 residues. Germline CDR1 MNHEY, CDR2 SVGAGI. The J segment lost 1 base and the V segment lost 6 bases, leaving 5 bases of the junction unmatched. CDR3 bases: TGTGCCAGCAGCCCGACAGGGAAGAACACTGAAGCTTTCTTT. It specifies CASSPTGKNTEAFF.

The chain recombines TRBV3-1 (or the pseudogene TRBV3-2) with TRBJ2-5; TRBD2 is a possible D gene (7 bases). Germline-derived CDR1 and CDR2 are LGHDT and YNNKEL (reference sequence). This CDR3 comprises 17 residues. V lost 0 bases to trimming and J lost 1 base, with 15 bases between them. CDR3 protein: CASSQDFSRGAQETQYF. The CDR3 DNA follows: TGTGCCAGCAGCCAAGATTTCAGCCGGGGGGCCCAAGAGACCCAGTACTTC.

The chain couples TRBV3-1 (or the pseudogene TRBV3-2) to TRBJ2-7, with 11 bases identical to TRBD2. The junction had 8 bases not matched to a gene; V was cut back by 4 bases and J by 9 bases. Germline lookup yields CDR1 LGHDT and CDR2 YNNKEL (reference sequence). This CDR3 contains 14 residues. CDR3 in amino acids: CASSPFGLAGGQYF. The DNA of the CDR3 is TGTGCCAGCAGCCCCTTCGGCCTAGCGGGGGGGCAGTACTTC.

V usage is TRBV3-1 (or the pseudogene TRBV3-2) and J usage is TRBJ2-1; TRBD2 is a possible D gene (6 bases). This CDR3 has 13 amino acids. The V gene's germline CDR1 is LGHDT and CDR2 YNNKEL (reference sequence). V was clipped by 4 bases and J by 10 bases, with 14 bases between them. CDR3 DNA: TGTGCCAGCAGCCCCAGGACTAATGGGGAGCAGTTCTTC. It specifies CASSPRTNGEQFF.

For the CDR3, the DNA is TGTGCCAGCAGCTTACTAGCGGGGGTCATAAATGAGCAGTTCTTC. Protein product: CASSLLAGVINEQFF. The rearrangement uses TRBV7-2 and TRBJ2-1; 10 bases align to TRBD2. V lost 2 bases, J lost 7 bases, and 5 bases stayed unmatched. The germline gives CDR1 SGHTA, CDR2 FQGNSA. CDR3 length: 15 amino acids. Using reference TRBV7-2 and TRBJ2-1 for the parts outside the CDR3, the full variable domain is GAGVSQSPSNKVTEKGKDVELRCDPISGHTALYWYRQSLGQGLEFLIYFQGNSAPDKSGLPSDRFSAERTGGSVSTLTIQRTQQEDSAVYLCASSLLAGVINEQFFGPGTRLTVL.

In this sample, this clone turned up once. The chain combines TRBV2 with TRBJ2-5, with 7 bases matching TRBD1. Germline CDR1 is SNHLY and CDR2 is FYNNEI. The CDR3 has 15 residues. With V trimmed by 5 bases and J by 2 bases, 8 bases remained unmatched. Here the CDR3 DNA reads TGTGCCAGCAGTAGGGGGCCGTTAGGACAAGAGACCCAGTACTTC. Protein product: CASSRGPLGQETQYF.

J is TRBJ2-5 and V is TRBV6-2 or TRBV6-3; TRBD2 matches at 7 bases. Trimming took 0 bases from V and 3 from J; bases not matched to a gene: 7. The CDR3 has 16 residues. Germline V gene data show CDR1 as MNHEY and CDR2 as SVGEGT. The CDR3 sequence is CASSYSVTGGKETQYF. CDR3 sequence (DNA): TGTGCCAGCAGTTACTCGGTGACGGGGGGAAAAGAGACCCAGTACTTC.

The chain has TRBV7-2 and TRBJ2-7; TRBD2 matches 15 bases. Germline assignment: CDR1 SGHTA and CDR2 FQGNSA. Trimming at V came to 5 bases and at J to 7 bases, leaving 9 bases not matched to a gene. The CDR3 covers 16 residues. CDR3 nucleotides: TGTGCCAGCAGCCCCCGGGGGACTAGCGGGGGGTGGGAGCAGTACTTC. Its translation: CASSPRGTSGGWEQYF. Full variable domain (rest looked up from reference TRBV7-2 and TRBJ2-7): GAGVSQSPSNKVTEKGKDVELRCDPISGHTALYWYRQSLGQGLEFLIYFQGNSAPDKSGLPSDRFSAERTGGSVSTLTIQRTQQEDSAVYLCASSPRGTSGGWEQYFGPGTRLTVT.

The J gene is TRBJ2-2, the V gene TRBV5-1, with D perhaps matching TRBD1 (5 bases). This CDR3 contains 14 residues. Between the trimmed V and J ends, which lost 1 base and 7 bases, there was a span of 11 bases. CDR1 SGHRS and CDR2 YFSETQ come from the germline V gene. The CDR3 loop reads CASSLSGAGGELFF. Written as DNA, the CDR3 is TGCGCCAGCAGCTTGTCTGGGGCCGGCGGGGAGCTGTTTTTT.

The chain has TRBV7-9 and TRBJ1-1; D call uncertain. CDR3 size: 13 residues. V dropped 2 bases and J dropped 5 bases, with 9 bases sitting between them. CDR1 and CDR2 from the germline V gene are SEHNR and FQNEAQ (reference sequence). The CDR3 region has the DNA TGTGCCAGCAGCTTAAGCGGGAGAACTGAAGCTTTCTTT. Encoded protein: CASSLSGRTEAFF.

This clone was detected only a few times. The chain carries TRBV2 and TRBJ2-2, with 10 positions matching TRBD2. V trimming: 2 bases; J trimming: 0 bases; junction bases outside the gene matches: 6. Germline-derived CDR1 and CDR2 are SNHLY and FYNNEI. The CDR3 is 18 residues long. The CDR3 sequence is CASSESASGGANTGELFF. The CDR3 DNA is TGTGCCAGCAGTGAATCGGCTAGCGGGGGAGCGAACACCGGGGAGCTGTTTTTT.

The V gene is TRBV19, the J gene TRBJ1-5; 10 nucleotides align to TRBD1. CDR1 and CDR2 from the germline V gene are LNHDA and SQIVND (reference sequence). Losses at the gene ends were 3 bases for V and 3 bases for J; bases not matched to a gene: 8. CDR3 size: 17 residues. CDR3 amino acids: CASSIDGTGANNQPQHF. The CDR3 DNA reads TGTGCCAGTAGTATCGACGGGACAGGGGCAAACAATCAGCCCCAGCATTTT.

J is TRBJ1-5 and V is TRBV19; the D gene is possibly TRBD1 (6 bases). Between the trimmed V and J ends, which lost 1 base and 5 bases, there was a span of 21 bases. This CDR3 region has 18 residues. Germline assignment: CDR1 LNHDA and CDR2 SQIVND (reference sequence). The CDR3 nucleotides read TGTGCCAGTAGTATAGCCGGGGGGCAGAGGGCGGCGTATCAGCCCCAGCATTTT. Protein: CASSIAGGQRAAYQPQHF.

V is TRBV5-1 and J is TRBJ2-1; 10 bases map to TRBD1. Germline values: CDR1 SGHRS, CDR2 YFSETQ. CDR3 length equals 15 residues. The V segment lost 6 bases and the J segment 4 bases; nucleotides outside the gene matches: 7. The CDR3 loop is CASTLLGQGYNEQFF. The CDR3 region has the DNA TGCGCCAGCACCTTACTGGGACAGGGGTACAATGAGCAGTTCTTC.